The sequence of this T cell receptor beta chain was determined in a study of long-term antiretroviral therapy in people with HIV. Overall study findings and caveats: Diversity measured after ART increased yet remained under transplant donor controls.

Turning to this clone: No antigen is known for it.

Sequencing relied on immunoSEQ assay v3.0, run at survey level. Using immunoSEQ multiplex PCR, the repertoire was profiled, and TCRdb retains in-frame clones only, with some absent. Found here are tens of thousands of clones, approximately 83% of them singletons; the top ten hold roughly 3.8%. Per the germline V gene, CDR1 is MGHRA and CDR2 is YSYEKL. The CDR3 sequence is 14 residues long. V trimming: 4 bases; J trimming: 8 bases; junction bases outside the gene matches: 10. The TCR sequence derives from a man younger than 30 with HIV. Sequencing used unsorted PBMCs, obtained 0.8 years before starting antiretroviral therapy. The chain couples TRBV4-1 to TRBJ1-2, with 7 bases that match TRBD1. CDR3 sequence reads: CASSPQTGTGGYTF. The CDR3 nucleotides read TGCGCCAGCAGCCCCCAGACAGGGACGGGGGGCTACACCTTC.